The rows below give T cell receptor beta chains drawn from one sample of a study of blood T cell repertoires in COVID-19. Produced via immunoSEQ multiplex PCR; TCRdb's table is partial and in-frame only. The table has roughly 350,000 clones, 80% to 95% seen once; the top ten hold approximately 18%. Sequencing used PBMCs or T cells enriched from blood (not recorded which). Receptors originate from a woman in her twenties or thirties who had recovered from COVID-19. Both conserved end residues are part of each CDR3. A D gene is named only where the DNA matches it firmly. The size entry is marked missing in some rows and otherwise reads once, few, many or a size class.

d_gene	abundance	v_gene	j_gene	CDR3aa	CDR3nt
NA	NA	TRBV19	TRBJ1-6	CASSQGPSPLHF	TGTGCCAGTAGTCAGGGGCCGTCACCCCTCCACTTT
TRBD1	NA	TRBV28	TRBJ2-7	CASSTGTGLYEQYF	TGTGCCAGCAGTACCGGGACAGGGCTCTACGAGCAGTACTTC
NA	NA	TRBV6-5	TRBJ2-1	CASSLQGYNEQFF	TGTGCCAGCAGTTTACAGGGCTACAATGAGCAGTTCTTC
NA	once	TRBV12-3/TRBV12-4	TRBJ1-2	CASSTGGIYGYTF	TGTGCCAGCAGTACAGGTGGAATCTATGGCTACACCTTC
NA	NA	TRBV11-2	TRBJ1-1	CASSLDRLGPTEAFF	TGTGCCAGCAGCTTAGATCGTCTGGGCCCCACTGAAGCTTTCTTT
NA	NA	TRBV28	TRBJ2-1	CASSLEAPKLQFF	TGTGCCAGCAGTTTGGAGGCACCGAAGTTACAGTTCTTC
NA	NA	TRBV5-5	TRBJ2-1	CASSFPAGNEQFF	TGTGCCAGCAGCTTCCCCGCCGGCAATGAGCAGTTCTTC
NA	NA	TRBV3-1/TRBV3-2	TRBJ2-1	CASSQVRYNEQFF	TGTGCCAGCAGCCAAGTACGGTACAATGAGCAGTTCTTC
TRBD1	NA	TRBV6-5	TRBJ1-1	CASSYRTGETEAFF	TGTGCCAGCAGTTACCGGACAGGCGAAACTGAAGCTTTCTTT
TRBD1	NA	TRBV9	TRBJ1-2	CASSGTGGNLYGYTF	TGTGCCAGCAGCGGAACAGGGGGCAATCTCTATGGCTACACCTTC
NA	NA	TRBV19	TRBJ2-3	CASSIGQGNSDTQYF	TGTGCCAGTAGTATCGGGCAGGGGAATTCAGATACGCAGTATTTT
TRBD1	NA	TRBV28	TRBJ2-1	CASSYRGSGEQFF	TGTGCCAGCAGCTACAGGGGGAGCGGAGAGCAGTTCTTC
NA	NA	TRBV28	TRBJ2-7	CASSFEWRGEQYF	TGTGCCAGCAGTTTCGAGTGGAGAGGCGAGCAGTACTTC
NA	NA	TRBV21-1	TRBJ1-1	CASRDTRNTEAFF	TGTGCCAGTAGGGACACACGGAACACTGAAGCTTTCTTT
TRBD2	NA	TRBV3-1/TRBV3-2	TRBJ2-7	CASSQATSGSYEQYF	TGTGCCAGCAGCCAAGCTACTAGCGGGAGTTACGAGCAGTACTTC
NA	NA	TRBV27	TRBJ2-1	CASSLFLALSYNEQFF	TGTGCCAGCAGTTTATTCCTAGCTCTCTCCTACAATGAGCAGTTCTTC
NA	NA	TRBV23-1	TRBJ2-3	CASILKAAGGTTDTQYF	TGCGCCAGCATCCTTAAAGCGGCAGGCGGGACCACAGATACGCAGTATTTT
TRBD2	NA	TRBV7-9	TRBJ2-3	CASSPQSGIIVSDTQYF	TGTGCCAGCAGCCCCCAAAGCGGGATTATTGTATCAGATACGCAGTATTTT
NA	NA	TRBV18	TRBJ2-1	CASSPQGEGNEQFF	TGTGCCAGCTCACCACAGGGAGAGGGCAATGAGCAGTTCTTC
NA	NA	TRBV18	TRBJ2-1	CASSPKWGHNEQFF	TGTGCCAGCTCACCAAAGTGGGGCCACAATGAGCAGTTCTTC
TRBD2	NA	TRBV6-5	TRBJ2-3	CASSYSSGGRTDTQYF	TGTGCCAGCAGTTACTCAAGCGGGGGGCGCACAGATACGCAGTATTTT
TRBD2	NA	TRBV6-4	TRBJ2-1	CASSPRGMVAGGREQFF	TGTGCCAGCAGTCCCCGTGGGATGGTAGCGGGGGGGCGTGAGCAGTTCTTC